This T cell receptor (beta chain) emerged from a study of beta chain features in type 1 diabetes. Each population that was sorted was more than 98% pure. Broader study findings: Shorter TCRB CDR3s, moderately but significantly so, marked every one of the four CD4+ subsets in Type 1 diabetes patients. The naive, central memory and Treg TCRB repertoires looked more alike in patients than they did in healthy donors. Patients and controls would share equally any PCR tilt toward shorter templates.

Trimming cost V 6 bases and J 8 bases, with 16 bases left between them. CDR1 is SQVTM, CDR2 ANQGSEA, per germline. The CDR3 has 12 amino acids. A word on this clone: No antigen is known for it.

Every isolated RNA sample was fully reverse transcribed, so sequencing captured expressed TCRB transcripts. The repertoire was sequenced with immunoSEQ multiplex PCR; TCRdb's copy has only in-frame clones and lacks some. The data show about 230,000 clones, under 20% seen once. The TCR sequence derives from a man aged 25-40 years with type 1 diabetes. The rearrangement uses TRBV29-1 and TRBJ2-5; D possibly corresponds to TRBD1 (6 bases). The sequenced sample consisted of naive CD4+ T cells from blood. The CDR3 region has the DNA TGCAGCGTGGCTTCAGGGGATGAAACCCAGTACTTC. This translates into CSVASGDETQYF.